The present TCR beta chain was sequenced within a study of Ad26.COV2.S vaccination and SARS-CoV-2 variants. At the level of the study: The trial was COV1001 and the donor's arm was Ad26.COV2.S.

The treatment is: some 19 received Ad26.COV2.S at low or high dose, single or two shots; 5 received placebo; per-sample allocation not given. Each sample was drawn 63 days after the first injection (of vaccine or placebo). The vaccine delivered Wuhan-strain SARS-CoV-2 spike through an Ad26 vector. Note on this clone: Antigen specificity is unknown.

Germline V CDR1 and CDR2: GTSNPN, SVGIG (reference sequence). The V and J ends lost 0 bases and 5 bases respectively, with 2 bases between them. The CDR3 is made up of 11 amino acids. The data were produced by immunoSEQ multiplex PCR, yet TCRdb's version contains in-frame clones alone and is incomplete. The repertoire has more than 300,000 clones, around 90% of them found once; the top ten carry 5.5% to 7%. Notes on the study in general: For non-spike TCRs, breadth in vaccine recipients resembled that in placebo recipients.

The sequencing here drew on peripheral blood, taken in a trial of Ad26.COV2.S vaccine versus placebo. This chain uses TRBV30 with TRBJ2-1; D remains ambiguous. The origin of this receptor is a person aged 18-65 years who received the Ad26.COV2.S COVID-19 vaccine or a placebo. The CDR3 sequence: CAWSVNNEQFF. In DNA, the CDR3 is TGTGCCTGGAGTGTCAACAATGAGCAGTTCTTC. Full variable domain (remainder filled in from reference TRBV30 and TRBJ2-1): SQTIHQWPATLVQPVGSPLSLECTVEGTSNPNLYWYRQAAGRGLQLLFYSVGIGQISSEVPQNLSASRPQDRQFILSSKKLLLSDSGFYLCAWSVNNEQFFGPGTRLTVL.